The next 2 T cell receptor beta chains were all read from a single sample in a study of T cells after yellow fever vaccination. Each CDR3 protein gets one entry after TCRdb re-called the 5' RACE reads with MiXCR. This sample has 340,000 or so distinct CDR3 sequences, with under 15% found just once. The specimen comprised CD4+ T cells sorted from PBMCs, sampled 15 days after the yellow fever booster vaccination. These receptors originate from a man aged 18 to 29 who received the YFV17D yellow fever vaccine.

This chain connects TRBV16 to TRBJ1-5, with no clear D. This CDR3 spans 15 amino acids. CDR1 and CDR2 from the germline V gene are KGHSY and FQNENV. Trimming removed 0 bases from V and 2 bases from J, with 8 bases in between. CDR3 nucleotide sequence: TGTGCCAGCAGCCAATCAGTGATGGGCAATCAGCCCCAGCATTTT. Its translation is CASSQSVMGNQPQHF.

Here the CDR3 DNA reads TGTGCCACCAGTGATTCCTTAGCGGGAAGCACAGATACGCAGTATTTT. As protein: CATSDSLAGSTDTQYF. This rearrangement joins TRBV24-1 to TRBJ2-3; 8 nucleotides match TRBD2. V gave up 2 bases and J gave up 0 bases; unmatched junction bases: 3. Germline values: CDR1 KGHDR, CDR2 SFDVKD. The CDR3 has 16 residues.